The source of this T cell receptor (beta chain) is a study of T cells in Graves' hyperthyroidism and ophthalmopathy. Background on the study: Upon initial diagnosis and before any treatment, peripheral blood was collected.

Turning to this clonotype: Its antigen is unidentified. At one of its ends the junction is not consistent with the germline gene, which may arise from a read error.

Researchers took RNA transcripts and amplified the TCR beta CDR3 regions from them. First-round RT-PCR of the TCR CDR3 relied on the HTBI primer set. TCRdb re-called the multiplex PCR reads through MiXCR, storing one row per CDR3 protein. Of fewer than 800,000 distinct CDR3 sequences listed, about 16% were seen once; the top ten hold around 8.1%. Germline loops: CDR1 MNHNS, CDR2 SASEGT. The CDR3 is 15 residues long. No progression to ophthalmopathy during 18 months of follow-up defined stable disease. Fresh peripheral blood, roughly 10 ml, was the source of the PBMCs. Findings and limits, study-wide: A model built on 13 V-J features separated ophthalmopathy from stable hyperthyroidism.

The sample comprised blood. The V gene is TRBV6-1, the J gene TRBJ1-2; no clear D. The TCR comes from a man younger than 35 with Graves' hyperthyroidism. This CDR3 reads CASSEEERLMYGYTF. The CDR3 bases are TGTGCCAGCAGCGAAGAGGAACGGCTGATGTATGGCTACACCTTC.